This TCR beta chain was recorded in a study of regulatory T cells in long-lasting Graves disease. On the study more broadly: Newly diagnosed Graves' patients took antithyroid drugs under 3 months.

Noted time point: newly diagnosed GD, antithyroid drugs for less than 3 months. PBMC RNA served as the TCR library source. The guidelines of the American Thyroid Association were the basis for diagnosing Graves' disease. Germline V gene data show CDR1 as SGHTA and CDR2 as FQGNSA. The CDR3 has 12 residues. Notes on this clonotype: One junction end disagrees with the germline gene, perhaps due to a read error.

According to the study, TCR beta libraries were built with iRepertoire HTBI primers and CDR3-region Arm-PCR. TCRdb re-called the multiplex PCR reads through MiXCR, storing one row per CDR3 protein. The sample gives around 500,000 distinct CDR3 sequences, around 12% of which show up once; approximately 9.6% is in the top ten. The same sample was also studied in work on T cells in Graves' hyperthyroidism and ophthalmopathy. As reported in that work: Patients were excluded because of uncontrolled infection, other autoimmune disease, pregnancy or lactation. From stable hyperthyroidism, ophthalmopathy was separated by a 13 V-J model.

The rearrangement links TRBV7-2 to TRBJ2-1; no definite D call. This clonotype was sampled from a young woman with Graves disease. The starting material was peripheral blood mononuclear cells (PBMCs), obtained at new diagnosis, from a patient treated with antithyroid drugs. As DNA, the CDR3 is TGTGCCAGCAGCCCGCTCTCACTCTCAGCTGTCTTC. Its protein product is CASSPLSLSAVF.